Given below is one T cell receptor (beta chain) in context. Its antigen is not identified. The timepoints at which blood was sampled were baseline, cycle 4 day 1, and cycle 7 day 1. This specimen comes from a study of OX40 agonist ivuxolimab in advanced cancers. Overall study: Each patient was given ivuxolimab into a vein every 2 weeks, at 0.01 to 10 mg/kg.

CDR3 length: 14 residues. CDR1 and CDR2 (germline): MNHNS, SASEGT. Sequenced by immunoSEQ multiplex PCR; TCRdb stores in-frame clones only, minus some. The sample lists 75,000 to 100,000 clones; 70% to 85% were seen once. Overall study results and limits: CD4+ and CD8+ T cells in blood underwent clonal expansion by week 6 at 0.1 to 3.0 mg/kg.

Sequencing used CD4+ or CD8+ T cells sorted from blood, obtained in a trial of the OX40 agonist ivuxolimab. The chain employs TRBV6-1 and TRBJ1-3, with D maybe TRBD1 (5 bases). The clonotype originates from an adult with an advanced solid tumor such as melanoma, head and neck, liver or kidney cancer. Here the CDR3 reads CVAEGRGAGNTIYF. The DNA of the CDR3 is TGTGTTGCCGAGGGCAGAGGGGCTGGAAACACCATATATTTT.